What follows are 4 T cell receptor beta chains derived from one specimen sequenced in a study of blood T cell repertoires in COVID-19. Sequencing used immunoSEQ multiplex PCR; TCRdb keeps in-frame clones, though not all of them. This repertoire shows about 64,000 clones, about nine tenths found once; its top ten account for more than 2.5%. Sequenced sample: peripheral blood. These receptors were taken from a man between 45 and 60 years old with active COVID-19.

The chain carries TRBV7-6 and TRBJ2-3; a possible D gene is TRBD1 (5 bases). Per the germline V gene, CDR1 is SGHVS and CDR2 is FNYEAQ. CDR3 length: 16 residues. Trimming pared 1 base from V and 0 bases from J, leaving 11 bases between. The CDR3 here is CASSLGGGASTDTQYF. The CDR3 nucleotides read TGTGCCAGCAGCTTAGGGGGCGGAGCTAGCACAGATACGCAGTATTTT.

The rearrangement joins TRBV5-1 to TRBJ2-7; 11 nucleotides agree with TRBD2. CDR3 length: 15 residues. The germline V gene has CDR1 SGHRS and CDR2 YFSETQ. With V trimmed by 3 bases and J by 6 bases, 8 bases remained unmatched. CDR3 sequence (DNA): TGCGCCAGCAGCTCGGATCTAGCGGGGGGATCCGAGCAGTACTTC. As protein: CASSSDLAGGSEQYF.

This sequence joins TRBV5-1 and TRBJ2-1; D possibly corresponds to TRBD2 (5 bases). CDR1 is SGHRS and CDR2 is YFSETQ in the germline V gene. The CDR3 totals 13 residues. V was clipped by 5 bases and J by 10 bases, with 16 bases between them. CDR3 DNA: TGCGCCAGCAGAACCGTCGACTACGCCGAGCAGTTCTTC. This sequence encodes CASRTVDYAEQFF.

The chain employs TRBV7-6 and TRBJ2-3, with 10 bases fitting TRBD2. V shed 0 bases and J 0 bases; nucleotides not matched to a gene: 6. Germline assignment: CDR1 SGHVS and CDR2 FNYEAQ. The CDR3 contains 18 residues. The CDR3 DNA reads as TGTGCCAGCAGCTTAGCGCAGGCTAGCGGGAGCAGCACAGATACGCAGTATTTT. This translates into CASSLAQASGSSTDTQYF.